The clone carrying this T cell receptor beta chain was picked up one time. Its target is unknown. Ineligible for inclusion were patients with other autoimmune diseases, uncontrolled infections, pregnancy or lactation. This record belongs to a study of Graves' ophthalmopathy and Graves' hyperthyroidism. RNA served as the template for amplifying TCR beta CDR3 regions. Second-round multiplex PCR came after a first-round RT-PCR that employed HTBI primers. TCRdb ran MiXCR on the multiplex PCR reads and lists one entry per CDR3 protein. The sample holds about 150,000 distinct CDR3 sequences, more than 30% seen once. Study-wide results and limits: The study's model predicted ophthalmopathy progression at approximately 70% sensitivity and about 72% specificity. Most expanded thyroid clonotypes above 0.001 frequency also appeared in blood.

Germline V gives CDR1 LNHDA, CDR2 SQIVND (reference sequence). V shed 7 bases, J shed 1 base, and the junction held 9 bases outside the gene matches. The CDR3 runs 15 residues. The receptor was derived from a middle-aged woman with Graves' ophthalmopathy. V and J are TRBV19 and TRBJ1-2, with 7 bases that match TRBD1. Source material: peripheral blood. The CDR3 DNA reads TGTGCCAGTACCACCGACAGGGAAATTAACTATGGCTACACCTTC. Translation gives CASTTDREINYGYTF. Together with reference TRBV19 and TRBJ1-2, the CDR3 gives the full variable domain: DGGITQSPKYLFRKEGQNVTLSCEQNLNHDAMYWYRQDPGQGLRLIYYSQIVNDFQKGDIAEGYSVSREKKESFPLTVTSAQKNPTAFYLCASTTDREINYGYTFGSGTRLTVV.